The 18 T cell receptor beta chains reported below all come from one sample, sequenced in a study of T cells after yellow fever vaccination. One entry per CDR3 protein results from TCRdb running MiXCR on the 5' RACE reads. The sample shows roughly 260,000 distinct CDR3 sequences, around 13% of them seen only once. The sequences come from CD4+ T cells sorted from PBMCs, collected 45 days after the yellow fever booster vaccination. These receptors originate from a man aged 25 to 45 who received the YFV17D yellow fever vaccine.

This clonotype was counted only a few times. The chain is built from TRBV2 and TRBJ2-5; 14 bases line up with TRBD2. This CDR3 has 14 residues. The germline CDR1 and CDR2 sequences are SNHLY and FYNNEI. Trimming took 8 bases from V and 5 from J; bases not matched to a gene: 4. DNA of the CDR3: TGTGCCAGCCGCCGGACTAGCGGGAGGGAGACCCAGTACTTC. Translated, it gives CASRRTSGRETQYF. Drawing the rest from reference TRBV2 and TRBJ2-5, the complete variable domain is EPEVTQTPSHQVTQMGQEVILRCVPISNHLYFYWYRQILGQKVEFLVSFYNNEISEKSEIFDDQFSVERPDGSNFTLKIRSTKLEDSAMYFCASRRTSGRETQYFGPGTRLLVL.

There are a few counts of this clonotype. The rearrangement joins TRBV14 to TRBJ2-1, with TRBD2 identical over 9 bases. CDR3 length: 13 residues. J lost 5 bases, V lost 6 bases, and 2 bases had no gene match. Germline loops: CDR1 SGHDN, CDR2 FVKESK. This CDR3 reads CASRTSGNNEQFF. CDR3 coding DNA: TGTGCCAGCAGGACTAGCGGAAACAATGAGCAGTTCTTC.

This clonotype occurred a few times. V is TRBV3-1 and J is TRBJ2-7; D perhaps matches TRBD1 (5 bases). From germline, CDR1 is LGHDT and CDR2 YNNKEL (reference sequence). V lost 0 bases and J 9 bases, leaving 9 bases between the germline ends. The CDR3 is made up of 12 amino acids. The chain's CDR3 is CASSQDTGPQYF. The DNA of the CDR3 is TGTGCCAGCAGCCAAGACACAGGTCCGCAGTACTTC.

The chain employs TRBV20-1 and TRBJ2-3; no definite D call. CDR3 length: 14 amino acids. V was pared by 0 bases and J by 4 bases, with 11 bases between. From germline, CDR1 is DFQATT and CDR2 SNEGSKA (reference sequence). The CDR3 coding sequence is TGCAGTGCTAGAGATTTAAGGTTCGCAGATACGCAGTATTTT. It yields the protein CSARDLRFADTQYF.

The gene calls are TRBV20-1 and TRBJ2-7; 8 bases are a match to TRBD1. This CDR3 region has 16 residues. Germline CDR1 and CDR2: DFQATT and SNEGSKA (reference sequence). Germline trimming cut 2 bases from V and 3 bases from J; bases unmatched to any gene: 12. The CDR3 reads CSARWSGTGLNYEQYF. CDR3 DNA: TGCAGTGCTAGATGGTCCGGGACAGGCCTAAACTACGAGCAGTACTTC.

This clonotype was detected only a few times. This chain joins TRBV7-2 and TRBJ1-2, with TRBD1 as a possible D gene (5 bases). V was trimmed by 1 base and J by 7 bases, leaving 16 bases between them. Germline V gene data show CDR1 as SGHTA and CDR2 as FQGNSA. This CDR3 contains 15 residues. CDR3 sequence (DNA): TGTGCCAGCAGCTTAGGTTGGCGACGGGACGGTGGCTACACCTTC. Translating gives CASSLGWRRDGGYTF.

J is TRBJ2-5 and V is TRBV28; D not resolved. The CDR3 has 11 amino acids. The germline V gene has CDR1 MDHEN and CDR2 SYDVKM. Trimming pared 3 bases from V and 6 bases from J, leaving 5 bases between. CDR3 nucleotides: TGTGCCAGCAGTTTGAAGAAGACCCAGTACTTC. Protein: CASSLKKTQYF. The full variable domain, in which reference TRBV28 and TRBJ2-5 provide the parts outside the CDR3, is DVKVTQSSRYLVKRTGEKVFLECVQDMDHENMFWYRQDPGLGLRLIYFSYDVKMKEKGDIPEGYSVSREKKERFSLILESASTNQTSMYLCASSLKKTQYFGPGTRLLVL.

In this sample, this clonotype turned up a few times. The gene calls are TRBV7-2 and TRBJ2-3; TRBD2 might be the D (6 bases). There are 14 residues in the CDR3. V gave up 5 bases and J gave up 2 bases, with 11 bases separating them. CDR1 is SGHTA and CDR2 is FQGNSA in the germline V gene. CDR3 loop: CASSKGLTTDTQYF. The CDR3 DNA sequence: TGTGCCAGCAGCAAGGGACTGACCACAGATACGCAGTATTTT.

This clonotype occurred a few times. J is TRBJ2-7 and V is TRBV7-2; no firm D call. CDR3 size: 13 residues. V shed 4 bases and J shed 6 bases, with 13 bases lying between them. CDR1 is SGHTA and CDR2 is FQGNSA in the germline V gene. The CDR3 region is CASSWGSAREQYF. In nucleotides, the CDR3 is TGTGCCAGCAGCTGGGGAAGTGCTCGCGAGCAGTACTTC.

This clonotype has just a few counts. This chain uses TRBV7-3 with TRBJ2-1; D possibly matches TRBD1 or TRBD2 (5 bases each). The V end lost 6 bases, the J end lost 5 bases, and 14 bases lay between the germline ends. There are 14 residues in the CDR3. Germline CDR1 SGHTA, CDR2 FQGTGA. The chain's CDR3 is CASSRDGLNNEQFF. For the CDR3, the DNA is TGTGCCAGCAGTCGGGACGGGCTTAACAATGAGCAGTTCTTC.

The V gene is TRBV7-3, the J gene TRBJ2-2; 8 nucleotides align to TRBD2. Germline-derived CDR1 and CDR2 are SGHTA and FQGTGA. This CDR3 is 16 amino acids long. V lost 1 base to trimming and J lost 5 bases; unmatched junction nucleotides: 6. The CDR3 spells CASSLRSGRETGELFF. The CDR3 DNA sequence: TGTGCCAGCAGCTTAAGATCCGGGAGGGAGACCGGGGAGCTGTTTTTT.

Only a few counts were recorded for this clonotype. The rearrangement uses TRBV9 and TRBJ2-7; TRBD1 matches 9 bases. J lost 9 bases, V lost 0 bases, and 10 bases had no gene match. CDR1 SGDLS and CDR2 YYNGEE come from the germline V gene. This CDR3 spans 15 amino acids. The chain's CDR3 is CASSVVPGQGSVQYF. CDR3 coding DNA: TGTGCCAGCAGCGTAGTCCCCGGACAGGGGTCTGTGCAGTACTTC.

Only a few counts were recorded for this clonotype. The chain combines TRBV5-1 with TRBJ2-7, with D maybe TRBD2 (6 bases). CDR3 length equals 15 residues. Germline lookup yields CDR1 SGHRS and CDR2 YFSETQ. V dropped 6 bases and J dropped 5 bases, with 21 bases sitting between them. The chain's CDR3 is CASTRGGLANNEQYF. CDR3 DNA: TGCGCCAGCACGAGAGGTGGGCTAGCGAACAACGAGCAGTACTTC.

This clonotype turned up a few times. CDR3: CSAGVRNEQFF. The CDR3 coding sequence is TGCAGTGCGGGAGTACGTAATGAGCAGTTCTTC. The chain joins TRBV20-1 to TRBJ2-1; the D gene is possibly TRBD2 (5 bases). The germline V gene has CDR1 DFQATT and CDR2 SNEGSKA (reference sequence). Between the trimmed V and J ends, which lost 6 bases and 7 bases, there was a span of 10 bases. The CDR3 loop spans 11 amino acids.

The sample holds a few counts of this clonotype. The CDR3 is CASSLAGHSYNEQFF. The CDR3, as DNA: TGCGCCAGCAGCTTGGCAGGGCACTCCTACAATGAGCAGTTCTTC. V is TRBV5-1 and J is TRBJ2-1, with D perhaps matching TRBD1 (5 bases). The CDR3 is 15 residues long. Germline CDR1 reads SGHRS; CDR2 reads YFSETQ. Trimming removed 0 bases from V and 0 bases from J, with 7 bases in between.

This sequence joins TRBV12-3 or TRBV12-4 and TRBJ1-1, with a tentative D call TRBD1 (5 bases). V was shortened by 7 bases and J by 10 bases, with 16 bases between the two germline ends. The CDR3 is made up of 12 amino acids. CDR3 in amino acids: CASTRPGLAAFF. CDR3 DNA: TGTGCCAGCACCCGCCCGGGGCTCGCAGCTTTCTTT.

This clonotype was found a few times. The genes are TRBV28 and TRBJ2-3; possible D gene TRBD2, 6 bases. The CDR3 consists of 13 residues. From germline, CDR1 is MDHEN and CDR2 SYDVKM. V dropped 9 bases and J dropped 4 bases, with 14 bases sitting between them. Written as DNA, the CDR3 is TGTGCCAGTCGGTACGGGGGTTCAGATACGCAGTATTTT. It yields the protein CASRYGGSDTQYF.

This clonotype appeared a few times. The chain is built from TRBV28 and TRBJ2-5; D gene uncertain. Germline CDR1 MDHEN, CDR2 SYDVKM. The CDR3 consists of 12 residues. The V end lost 7 bases, the J end lost 6 bases, and 12 bases lay between the germline ends. DNA of the CDR3: TGTGCCAGCAAAGCCGTTGGAAAGACCCAGTACTTC. Its protein is CASKAVGKTQYF.